The sequence of this T cell receptor (beta chain) was determined in a study of cytomegalovirus exposure and HLA in healthy donors. This CDR3 is 13 amino acids long. Deletions cut 7 bases from V and 2 bases from J, with 11 bases between. The V gene's germline CDR1 is MNHNS and CDR2 SASEGT. PCR involved 60 Vbeta and 13 Jbeta primers. TCRdb keeps only in-frame clones here, not all; method: immunoSEQ multiplex PCR. The data show about 140,000 clones, approximately 70% seen once. Regarding the study as a whole: About 87% or about 30% of the time was how often most TCR beta V segments were productive, according to an earlier analysis. TCR sequences were mostly rare, though some public TCRs occurred in many donors. In a later analysis, a genetic analysis reported fewer productive-TCR N-insertions in an Asian-associated ancestry cluster than the cohort average. CMV serostatus was the sole immune exposure data available.

About this clone: Its specificity is not known.

Sequencing used PBMCs. The chain has TRBV6-1 and TRBJ1-2; the D gene is possibly TRBD1 (5 bases). The source is a woman aged 60 to 75 in good health and CMV-seronegative. The CDR3 DNA is TGTGCCAGCACCCCGACAGAAAACTATGGCTACACCTTC. Translating it yields CASTPTENYGYTF.